Below, 25 T cell receptor beta chains from the same sample are listed, as sequenced in a study of CD8+CD57+ T cells in acquired aplastic anemia. Researchers used genomic DNA as the template to profile TCR beta VDJ and CDR3. TCRdb re-analysed the reads in MiXCR, keeping a single row per CDR3 protein. The profile covers 200,000 to 250,000 distinct CDR3 sequences, with 50% to 70% appearing a single time and around three fifths taken by the ten largest. Patients selected for sequencing had displayed CD8+CD57+ cell expansion by flow cytometry. The sequencing input was sorted CD4+, CD8+, or CD8+CD57+ T cells (not recorded which) from PBMCs. The receptors here all came from a human donor with aplastic anemia.

This clonotype has just a few counts. The chain has TRBV14 and TRBJ2-7, with D uncertain. Trimming cost V 1 base and J 2 bases, with 6 bases left between them. This CDR3 comprises 13 residues. The germline gives CDR1 SGHDN, CDR2 FVKESK. The CDR3 DNA is TGTGCCAGCAGCCAAGGCGGTGCCTACGAGCAGTACTTC. Translation gives CASSQGGAYEQYF. Looking up the rest from reference TRBV14 and TRBJ2-7 gives the full variable domain: EAGVTQFPSHSVIEKGQTVTLRCDPISGHDNLYWYRRVMGKEIKFLLHFVKESKQDESGMPNNRFLAERTGGTYSTLKVQPAELEDSGVYFCASSQGGAYEQYFGPGTRLTVT.

As for this clonotype: An end of the junction does not agree with germline; a read error may underlie this. The chain combines TRBV10-3 with TRBJ1-2; no definite D call. Germline values: CDR1 ENHRY, CDR2 SYGVKD. CDR3 length equals 16 residues. The DNA of the CDR3 is TGTGCCACCAGTGAGTCTACCCGGCAAGCTAACTATGGCTACACCTTC. Its translation is CATSESTRQANYGYTF.

A single count supports this clonotype. The rearrangement links TRBV5-1 to TRBJ2-3; 10 nucleotides agree with TRBD2. V gave up 4 bases and J gave up 0 bases; unmatched junction bases: 5. Germline CDR1 and CDR2: SGHRS and YFSETQ. CDR3 size: 16 residues. The DNA of the CDR3 is TGCGCCAGCAGCGAGGGACTAGCGCCTAGCACAGATACGCAGTATTTT. Translated, it gives CASSEGLAPSTDTQYF.

This clonotype was seen repeatedly, ten times or more. The V gene is TRBV9, the J gene TRBJ2-3, with 8 bases lining up with TRBD1. V dropped 4 bases and J dropped 2; count of bases not matched to a gene: 9. The CDR3 sequence is 16 residues long. Germline-derived CDR1 and CDR2 are SGDLS and YYNGEE. The CDR3 here is CASSHNRGAPTDTQYF. Here the CDR3 DNA reads TGTGCCAGCAGCCACAACAGGGGGGCGCCCACAGATACGCAGTATTTT.

This sequence joins TRBV10-3 and TRBJ1-1, with 8 bases identical to TRBD1. The trim removed 5 bases at V and 0 bases at J, leaving 2 bases unmatched. The germline V gene encodes CDR1 ENHRY and CDR2 SYGVKD. This CDR3 is built from 14 residues. The CDR3 DNA reads as TGTGCCATCAGTAGACAGGGGATGAACACTGAAGCTTTCTTT. Amino acids: CAISRQGMNTEAFF.

As concerns this clonotype: As the CDR3 is not closed by the conserved phenylalanine or tryptophan, this likely results from a read error. V usage is TRBV19 and J usage is TRBJ2-7; perhaps TRBD2 as D (6 bases). V lost 5 bases and J 0 bases, leaving 17 bases between the germline ends. From germline, CDR1 is LNHDA and CDR2 SQIVND (reference sequence). This CDR3 region has 16 residues. CDR3 region: CASSPFSTGSSYEQYL. The CDR3 DNA is TGTGCCAGTAGTCCATTCTCCACCGGGAGCTCCTACGAGCAGTACCTC.

The CDR3 DNA follows: TGTGCCAGCAGTCAAGGGACAGGGGGCTTGGGCTACACCTTC. This translates into CASSQGTGGLGYTF. The chain employs TRBV2 and TRBJ1-2, with 12 bases aligning to TRBD1. This CDR3 is built from 14 residues. Germline assignment: CDR1 SNHLY and CDR2 FYNNEI. After removal of 5 bases from V and 8 bases from J, the junction contained 6 bases not matched to a gene. The whole variable domain, filled in from reference TRBV2 and TRBJ1-2, reads EPEVTQTPSHQVTQMGQEVILRCVPISNHLYFYWYRQILGQKVEFLVSFYNNEISEKSEIFDDQFSVERPDGSNFTLKIRSTKLEDSAMYFCASSQGTGGLGYTFGSGTRLTVV.

The CDR3 loop reads CASSQDRGFLYEQYF. DNA of the CDR3: TGTGCCAGCAGTCAGGACAGGGGGTTCCTCTACGAGCAGTACTTC. The chain combines TRBV7-8 with TRBJ2-7; 10 positions agree with TRBD1. V was pared by 6 bases and J by 3 bases, with 8 bases of the junction left unmatched. CDR1 is SGHVS, CDR2 FQNEAQ, per germline. The CDR3 is made up of 15 amino acids.

In the case of this clonotype: This sequence may be a read error, since a much larger clone differs from it by one base. V gene TRBV10-1 combines with J gene TRBJ2-7; 7 positions match TRBD1. Germline V lookup: CDR1 WNHNN, CDR2 SYGVQD (reference sequence). The ends lost 2 bases at V and 6 bases at J; junction bases unmatched: 16. The CDR3 contains 17 residues. CDR3 in amino acids: CASSEPRPIGTDSEQYF. The CDR3, as DNA: TGCGCCAGCAGTGAGCCGAGGCCCATCGGGACAGACTCCGAGCAGTACTTC.

The chain joins TRBV7-2 to TRBJ1-6, with 7 nucleotides matching TRBD1. Germline trimming cut 4 bases from V and 9 bases from J; bases unmatched to any gene: 3. The germline CDR1 and CDR2 sequences are SGHTA and FQGNSA. CDR3 length equals 13 residues. CDR3 sequence (DNA): TGTGCCAGCAGCTGGGACAGCCTTTCACCCCTCCACTTT. The encoded protein is CASSWDSLSPLHF.

Turning to this clonotype: A much larger clone differs from this one at a single base, so this may be a read error. The rearrangement links TRBV7-3 to TRBJ2-7; perhaps TRBD2 as D (6 bases). Germline loops: CDR1 SGHTA, CDR2 FQGTGA. CDR3 length: 13 residues. The CDR3 region is CASSQGLTYKQYF. CDR3 bases: TGCGCCAGCAGCCAGGGACTCACCTACAAGCAGTACTTC.

Points on this clonotype: It may be a read error: a sequence one base away is much more abundant. The chain couples TRBV6-6 to TRBJ1-5, with D maybe TRBD1 (5 bases). The CDR3 has 17 residues. CDR1 MNHNY and CDR2 SVGAGI come from the germline V gene (reference sequence). The V gene lost 2 bases and the J gene lost 3 bases, with 17 bases spanning the gap. CDR3 coding DNA: TGTGCCAGCAGTTACGAGGTTTCTGGGGCTCTCAATCAGCCCCAGCATTTT. Protein: CASSYEVSGALNQPQHF.

The J gene is TRBJ2-1, the V gene TRBV7-6; a weak D match, TRBD2 (5 bases). CDR1 SGHVS and CDR2 FNYEAQ come from the germline V gene. The CDR3 spans 12 residues. V was cut by 5 bases and J by 10 bases, with 12 bases left in between. CDR3 sequence (DNA): TGTGCCAGCAGCCCCTCCTCGGGGGAGCAGTTCTTC. Translating it yields CASSPSSGEQFF.

The sample holds one count of this clonotype. The chain joins TRBV20-1 to TRBJ2-5; D is unresolved. Germline V lookup: CDR1 DFQATT, CDR2 SNEGSKA (reference sequence). The CDR3 covers 13 residues. The ends were cut back, 7 bases at V and 1 base at J, with 13 bases in the middle. The DNA for the CDR3 is TGCAGTGTCTTTGACCGAACCCAAGAGACCCAGTACTTC. Translating it yields CSVFDRTQETQYF.

The gene calls are TRBV24-1 and TRBJ2-7, with D possibly matching TRBD1 (6 bases). This CDR3 region has 15 residues. Trimming removed 3 bases from V and 2 bases from J, with 13 bases in between. Germline CDR1 and CDR2: KGHDR and SFDVKD. The CDR3 DNA reads as TGTGCCACCAGTGATGCACAGGCAGGGGCCTACGAGCAGTACTTC. It yields the protein CATSDAQAGAYEQYF.

This clonotype was seen just once. This chain uses TRBV19 with TRBJ1-2; the D is unclear. The CDR3 covers 13 residues. Germline CDR1 LNHDA, CDR2 SQIVND (reference sequence). V dropped 0 bases and J dropped 2 bases, with 4 bases sitting between them. The CDR3 loop is CASSIDKNYGYTF. CDR3 nucleotides: TGTGCCAGTAGTATAGACAAGAACTATGGCTACACCTTC.

The chain links TRBV19 to TRBJ2-2, with D unresolved. Germline CDR1 LNHDA, CDR2 SQIVND (reference sequence). Trimming shortened V by 2 bases and J by 6 bases, and 7 bases separated the two germline ends. The CDR3 extends over 13 amino acids. The CDR3 spells CASSISESGELFF. As DNA, the CDR3 is TGTGCCAGTAGTATATCGGAATCCGGGGAGCTGTTTTTT.

In its sample, this clonotype was seen a few times. The chain joins TRBV5-6 to TRBJ2-7; no reliable D call. Trimming shortened V by 2 bases and J by 3 bases, and 9 bases separated the two germline ends. In germline, CDR1 is SGHDT, CDR2 YYEEEE. There are 13 residues in the CDR3. CDR3 sequence: CASSFTLSYEQYF. In nucleotides, the CDR3 is TGTGCCAGCAGCTTCACCCTGAGCTACGAGCAGTACTTC.

This clonotype was observed at least ten times. The chain links TRBV11-2 to TRBJ2-1, with D unresolved. This CDR3 is 15 amino acids long. Germline V gene sequence: CDR1 SGHAT, CDR2 FQNNGV. The V end was cut by 6 bases, the J end by 0 bases, with 12 bases between. CDR3 coding DNA: TGTGCCAGCAGTTCCCAGGTTAGCTCCTACAATGAGCAGTTCTTC. It translates to CASSSQVSSYNEQFF. The variable domain in full, with the rest retrieved from reference TRBV11-2 and TRBJ2-1, is EAGVAQSPRYKIIEKRQSVAFWCNPISGHATLYWYQQILGQGPKLLIQFQNNGVVDDSQLPKDRFSAERLKGVDSTLKIQPAKLEDSAVYLCASSSQVSSYNEQFFGPGTRLTVL.

CDR3 sequence: CASSLAFGDTQYF. In nucleotides, the CDR3 is TGTGCCAGCAGCTTAGCGTTCGGAGATACGCAGTATTTT. The rearrangement uses TRBV7-2 and TRBJ2-3, with D unclear. V lost 0 bases, J lost 5 bases, and 6 bases lay in between. The CDR3 totals 13 residues. Germline assignment: CDR1 SGHTA and CDR2 FQGNSA. Variable domain in full (rest from reference TRBV7-2 and TRBJ2-3): GAGVSQSPSNKVTEKGKDVELRCDPISGHTALYWYRQSLGQGLEFLIYFQGNSAPDKSGLPSDRFSAERTGGSVSTLTIQRTQQEDSAVYLCASSLAFGDTQYFGPGTRLTVL.

The chain carries TRBV15 and TRBJ2-1, with 16 bases matching TRBD2. Per germline, CDR1 LNHNV and CDR2 YYDKDF (reference sequence). V was clipped by 3 bases and J by 0 bases; unmatched bases: 5. The CDR3 consists of 19 residues. In DNA form, the CDR3 reads TGTGCCACCAGCAGCCACGGGACTAGCGGGGGGGGCTCCTACAATGAGCAGTTCTTC. It codes for CATSSHGTSGGGSYNEQFF.

The gene calls are TRBV5-1 and TRBJ2-5; TRBD2 matches 7 bases. V shed 1 base, J shed 1 base, and the junction held 7 bases outside the gene matches. The CDR3 has 16 residues. Germline CDR1 SGHRS, CDR2 YFSETQ. The CDR3 nucleotides read TGCGCCAGCAGCTTGATCGGGGGGTTGGGCCAAGAGACCCAGTACTTC. Amino acids: CASSLIGGLGQETQYF.

The chain combines TRBV11-2 with TRBJ1-6; no firm D call. The CDR3 is 14 amino acids. Germline V lookup: CDR1 SGHAT, CDR2 FQNNGV. Between the trimmed V and J ends, which lost 6 bases and 7 bases, there was a span of 13 bases. The CDR3 spells CASSPVLPNSPLHF. As DNA, the CDR3 is TGTGCCAGCAGTCCGGTCCTACCAAATTCACCCCTCCACTTT.

The chain couples TRBV5-1 to TRBJ2-5; a weak D match, TRBD1 (6 bases). This CDR3 is built from 13 residues. V lost 5 bases, J lost 5 bases, and 13 bases lay in between. Germline CDR1 and CDR2: SGHRS and YFSETQ. CDR3 sequence reads: CASRLDSVETQYF. DNA for the CDR3: TGCGCCAGCAGGCTGGACAGTGTGGAGACCCAGTACTTC.

CDR3 residues: CATEGLQETQYF. The CDR3 DNA reads as TGTGCCACCGAGGGACTTCAAGAGACCCAGTACTTC. The V call is TRBV7-8, the J call TRBJ2-5; D may be TRBD2 (6 bases). Germline CDR1 SGHVS, CDR2 FQNEAQ. The V gene lost 10 bases and the J gene lost 2 bases, with 11 bases spanning the gap. This CDR3 region has 12 residues.